This T cell receptor beta chain was sequenced in a study of CD8+ T cells in alopecia areata. Germline CDR1 MNHEY, CDR2 SMNVEV (reference sequence). The CDR3 covers 12 residues. Trimming took off 9 bases at V and 2 bases at J, with 9 bases between the two ends. Of note for this clone: Its specificity is not known. Within the sample, other DNA sequences also encode this same CDR3.

Sequencing used cDNA as its template, made by extracting RNA and reverse transcribing it. TCRdb's table, derived via immunoSEQ multiplex PCR, lists solely in-frame clones and lacks some. The table records more than 100,000 clones, 55% of them present only once. Study-wide findings and caveats: In lesional scalp, particularly from alopecia totalis/universalis, clonality was higher than in normal scalp.

The sample was CD4+ T cells sorted from blood. This receptor was taken from a human donor in good health. The rearrangement links TRBV27 to TRBJ2-3, with D perhaps TRBD1 or TRBD2 (6 bases each). CDR3 amino acids: CASRGVTDTQYF. The CDR3 DNA reads TGTGCCAGTAGGGGGGTCACAGATACGCAGTATTTT.